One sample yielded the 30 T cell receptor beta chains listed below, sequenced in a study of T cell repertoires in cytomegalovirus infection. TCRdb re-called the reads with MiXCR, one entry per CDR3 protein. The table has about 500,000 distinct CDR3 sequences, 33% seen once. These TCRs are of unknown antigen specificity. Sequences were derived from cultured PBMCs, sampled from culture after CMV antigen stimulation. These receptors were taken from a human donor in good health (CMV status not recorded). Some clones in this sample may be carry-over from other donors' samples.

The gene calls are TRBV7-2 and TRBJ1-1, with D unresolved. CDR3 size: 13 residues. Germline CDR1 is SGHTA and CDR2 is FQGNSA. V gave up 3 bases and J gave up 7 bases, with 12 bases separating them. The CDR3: CASSFRTGGEAFF. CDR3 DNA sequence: TGTGCCAGCAGCTTTCGGACGGGCGGTGAAGCTTTCTTT.

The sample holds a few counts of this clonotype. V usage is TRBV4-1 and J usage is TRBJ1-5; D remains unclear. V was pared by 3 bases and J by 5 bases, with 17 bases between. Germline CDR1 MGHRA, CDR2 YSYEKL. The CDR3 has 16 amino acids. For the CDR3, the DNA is TGCGCCAGCAGCCAGCTCTGGCAACAGAATGATCAGCCCCAGCATTTT. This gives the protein CASSQLWQQNDQPQHF.

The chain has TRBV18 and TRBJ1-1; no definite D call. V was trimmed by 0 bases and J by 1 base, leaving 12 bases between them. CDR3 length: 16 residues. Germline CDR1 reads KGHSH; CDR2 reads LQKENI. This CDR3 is CASSPPSRASNTEAFF. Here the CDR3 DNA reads TGTGCCAGCTCACCACCTAGCCGGGCCTCGAACACTGAAGCTTTCTTT.

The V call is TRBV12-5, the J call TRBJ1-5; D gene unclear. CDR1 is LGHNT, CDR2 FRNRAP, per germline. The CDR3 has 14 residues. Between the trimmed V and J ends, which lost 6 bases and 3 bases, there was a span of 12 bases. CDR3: CASGSRLTNQPQHF. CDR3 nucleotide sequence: TGTGCTAGTGGCTCCCGACTGACCAATCAGCCCCAGCATTTT.

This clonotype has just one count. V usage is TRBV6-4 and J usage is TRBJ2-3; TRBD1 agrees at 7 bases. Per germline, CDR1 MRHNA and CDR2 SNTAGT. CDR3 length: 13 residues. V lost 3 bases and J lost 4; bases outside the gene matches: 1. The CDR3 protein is CASSEQGPDTQYF. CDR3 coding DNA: TGTGCCAGCAGTGAACAGGGGCCAGATACGCAGTATTTT.

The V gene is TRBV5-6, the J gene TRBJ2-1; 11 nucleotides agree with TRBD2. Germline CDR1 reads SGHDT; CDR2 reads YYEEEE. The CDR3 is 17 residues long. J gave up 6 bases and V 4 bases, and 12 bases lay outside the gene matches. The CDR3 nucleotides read TGTGCCAGCAGCCCCTACCACCTTGGGACTAGCGGCAATGAGCAGTTCTTC. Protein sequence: CASSPYHLGTSGNEQFF.

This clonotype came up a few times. The CDR3 reads CATSDRVSAPYEQYF. In DNA, the CDR3 is TGTGCCACCAGTGATCGTGTATCAGCCCCCTACGAGCAGTACTTC. The chain uses TRBV24-1 and TRBJ2-7; D uncertain. The CDR3 is 15 amino acids. The germline V gene has CDR1 KGHDR and CDR2 SFDVKD. Trimming cost V 3 bases and J 2 bases, with 13 bases left between them.

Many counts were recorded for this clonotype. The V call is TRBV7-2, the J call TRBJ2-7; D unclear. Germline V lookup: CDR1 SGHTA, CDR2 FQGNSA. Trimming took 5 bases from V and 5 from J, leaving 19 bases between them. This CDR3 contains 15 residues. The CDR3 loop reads CASSVQYPLVHEQYF. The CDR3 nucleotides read TGTGCCAGCAGCGTACAGTATCCCCTAGTCCACGAGCAGTACTTC.

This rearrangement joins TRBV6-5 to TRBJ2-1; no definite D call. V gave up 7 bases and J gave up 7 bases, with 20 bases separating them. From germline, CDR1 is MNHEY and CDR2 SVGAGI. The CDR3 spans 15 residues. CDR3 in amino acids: CASITVLAGKNEQFF. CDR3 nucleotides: TGTGCCAGCATCACGGTCCTCGCCGGAAAGAATGAGCAGTTCTTC.

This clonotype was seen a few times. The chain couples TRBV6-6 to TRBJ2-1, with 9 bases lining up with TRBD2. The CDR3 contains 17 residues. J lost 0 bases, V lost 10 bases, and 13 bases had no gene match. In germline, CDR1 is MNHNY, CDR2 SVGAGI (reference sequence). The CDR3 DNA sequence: TGTGCCATCGGGCCGACTAGCGGAGGGAGCTCCTACAATGAGCAGTTCTTC. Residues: CAIGPTSGGSSYNEQFF.

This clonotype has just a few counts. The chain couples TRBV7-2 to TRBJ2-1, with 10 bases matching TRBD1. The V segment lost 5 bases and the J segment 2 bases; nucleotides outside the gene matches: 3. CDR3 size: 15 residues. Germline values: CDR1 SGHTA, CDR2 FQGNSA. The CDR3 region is CASSTGQGTYNEQFF. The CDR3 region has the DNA TGTGCCAGCAGCACGGGACAGGGGACCTACAATGAGCAGTTCTTC.

Here the CDR3 DNA reads TGTGCCAGCAGCCCGGATGTTGGGGTAAAAGAGACCCAGTACTTC. Amino acids: CASSPDVGVKETQYF. The chain employs TRBV28 and TRBJ2-5; D not certain. Per germline, CDR1 MDHEN and CDR2 SYDVKM. CDR3 length: 15 residues. Trimming stripped 6 bases from V and 3 bases from J, with 17 bases between.

The CDR3 reads CASSVGEAFF. In DNA form, the CDR3 reads TGTGCCAGCAGCGTGGGTGAAGCTTTCTTT. The chain couples TRBV6-1 to TRBJ1-1; unclear D gene. The CDR3 consists of 10 residues. The germline V gene has CDR1 MNHNS and CDR2 SASEGT. The V and J ends lost 6 bases and 7 bases respectively, with 6 bases between them.

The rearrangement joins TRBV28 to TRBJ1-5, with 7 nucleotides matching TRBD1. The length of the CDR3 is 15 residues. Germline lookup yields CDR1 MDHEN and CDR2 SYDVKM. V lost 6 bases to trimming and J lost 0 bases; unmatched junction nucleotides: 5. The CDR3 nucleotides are TGTGCCAGCAGACTGACAGGGTATAGCAATCAGCCCCAGCATTTT. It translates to CASRLTGYSNQPQHF. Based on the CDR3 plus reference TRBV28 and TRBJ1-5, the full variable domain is DVKVTQSSRYLVKRTGEKVFLECVQDMDHENMFWYRQDPGLGLRLIYFSYDVKMKEKGDIPEGYSVSREKKERFSLILESASTNQTSMYLCASRLTGYSNQPQHFGDGTRLSIL.

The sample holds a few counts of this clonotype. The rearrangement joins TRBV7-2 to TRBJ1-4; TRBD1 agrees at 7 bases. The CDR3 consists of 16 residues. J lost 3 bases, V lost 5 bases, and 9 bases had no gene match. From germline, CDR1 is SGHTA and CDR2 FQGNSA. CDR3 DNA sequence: TGTGCCAGCAGCAAGGACAGGTCGATTCCTAATGAAAAACTGTTTTTT. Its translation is CASSKDRSIPNEKLFF. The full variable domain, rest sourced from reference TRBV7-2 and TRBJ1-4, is GAGVSQSPSNKVTEKGKDVELRCDPISGHTALYWYRQSLGQGLEFLIYFQGNSAPDKSGLPSDRFSAERTGGSVSTLTIQRTQQEDSAVYLCASSKDRSIPNEKLFFGSGTQLSVL.

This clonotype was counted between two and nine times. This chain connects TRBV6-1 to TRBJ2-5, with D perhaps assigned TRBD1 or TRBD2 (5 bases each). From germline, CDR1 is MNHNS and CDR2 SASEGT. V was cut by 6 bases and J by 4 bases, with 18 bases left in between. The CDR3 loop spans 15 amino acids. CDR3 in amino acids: CASSLGVLAPETQYF. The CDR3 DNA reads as TGTGCCAGCAGCCTGGGGGTCCTAGCACCAGAGACCCAGTACTTC.

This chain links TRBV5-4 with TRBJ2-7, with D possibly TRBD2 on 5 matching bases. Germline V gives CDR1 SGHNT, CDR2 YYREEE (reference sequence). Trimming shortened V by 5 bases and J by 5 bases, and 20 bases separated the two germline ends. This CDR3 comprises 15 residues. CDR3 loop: CASSPRAGLLDEQYF. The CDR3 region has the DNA TGTGCCAGCAGTCCCCGGGCGGGCCTGTTGGACGAGCAGTACTTC.

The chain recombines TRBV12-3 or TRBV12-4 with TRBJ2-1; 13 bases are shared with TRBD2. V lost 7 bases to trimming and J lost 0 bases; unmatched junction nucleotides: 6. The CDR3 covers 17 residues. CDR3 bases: TGTGCCAGCAAGGGACTAGCGGGGTTTAGCTCCTACAATGAGCAGTTCTTC. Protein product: CASKGLAGFSSYNEQFF.

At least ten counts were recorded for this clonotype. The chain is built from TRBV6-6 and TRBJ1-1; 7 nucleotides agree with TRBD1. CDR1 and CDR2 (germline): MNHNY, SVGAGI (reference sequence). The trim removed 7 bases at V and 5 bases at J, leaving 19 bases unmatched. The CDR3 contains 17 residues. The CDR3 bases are TGTGCCAGCACTTCTACTGGGGTAGGGCAGGGGGTAACTGAAGCTTTCTTT. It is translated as CASTSTGVGQGVTEAFF.

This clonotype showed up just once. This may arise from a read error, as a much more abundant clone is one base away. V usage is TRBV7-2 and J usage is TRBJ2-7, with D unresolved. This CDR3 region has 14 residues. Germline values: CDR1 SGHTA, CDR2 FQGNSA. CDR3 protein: CVSSLHPATYEQYV. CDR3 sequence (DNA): TGTGTCAGCAGCTTACATCCGGCTACCTACGAGCAGTACGTC.

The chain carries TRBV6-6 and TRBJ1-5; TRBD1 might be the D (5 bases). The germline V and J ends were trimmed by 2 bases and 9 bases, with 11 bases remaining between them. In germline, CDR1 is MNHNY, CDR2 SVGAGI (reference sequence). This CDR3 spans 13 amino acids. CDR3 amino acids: CASSYPGTPPQHF. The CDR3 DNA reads TGTGCCAGCAGTTACCCGGGGACCCCGCCCCAGCATTTT.

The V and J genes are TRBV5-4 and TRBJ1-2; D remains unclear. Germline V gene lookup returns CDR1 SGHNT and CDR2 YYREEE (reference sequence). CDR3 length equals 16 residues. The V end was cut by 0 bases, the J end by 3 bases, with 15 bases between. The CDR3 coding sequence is TGTGCCAGCAGCTTGGAGGTGGGCCAGGACGACTATGGCTACACCTTC. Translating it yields CASSLEVGQDDYGYTF. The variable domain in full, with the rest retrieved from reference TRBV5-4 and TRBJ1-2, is ETGVTQSPTHLIKTRGQQVTLRCSSQSGHNTVSWYQQALGQGPQFIFQYYREEENGRGNFPPRFSGLQFPNYSSELNVNALELDDSALYLCASSLEVGQDDYGYTFGSGTRLTVV.

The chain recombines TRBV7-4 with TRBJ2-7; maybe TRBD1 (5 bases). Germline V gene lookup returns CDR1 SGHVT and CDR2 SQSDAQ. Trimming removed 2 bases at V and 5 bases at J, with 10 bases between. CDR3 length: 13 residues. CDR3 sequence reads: CASSLSGLNEQYV. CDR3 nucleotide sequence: TGTGCCAGCAGCTTATCAGGGCTGAACGAGCAGTACGTC.

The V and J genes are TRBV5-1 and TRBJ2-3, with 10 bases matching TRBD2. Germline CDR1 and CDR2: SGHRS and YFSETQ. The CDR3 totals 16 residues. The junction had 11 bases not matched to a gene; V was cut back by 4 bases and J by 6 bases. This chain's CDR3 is CASSAVSGRAADTQYF. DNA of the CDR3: TGCGCCAGCAGCGCAGTGAGCGGGAGGGCCGCGGATACGCAGTATTTT.

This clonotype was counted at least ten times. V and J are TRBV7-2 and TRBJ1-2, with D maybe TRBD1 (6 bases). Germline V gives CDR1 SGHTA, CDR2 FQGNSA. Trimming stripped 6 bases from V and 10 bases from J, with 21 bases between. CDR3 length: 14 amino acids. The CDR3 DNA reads TGTGCCAGCAGACAGGACAGCTGGACTTATCACTACACCTTC. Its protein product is CASRQDSWTYHYTF.

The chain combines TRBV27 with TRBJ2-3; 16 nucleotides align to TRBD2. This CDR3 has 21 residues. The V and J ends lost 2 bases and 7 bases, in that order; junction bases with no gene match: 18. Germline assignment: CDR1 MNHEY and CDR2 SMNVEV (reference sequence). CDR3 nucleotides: TGTGCCAGCAGTTTAGTCCCAGGGACTAGCGGGAGGGCCATCCGCCGCCATACGCAGTATTTT. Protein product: CASSLVPGTSGRAIRRHTQYF.

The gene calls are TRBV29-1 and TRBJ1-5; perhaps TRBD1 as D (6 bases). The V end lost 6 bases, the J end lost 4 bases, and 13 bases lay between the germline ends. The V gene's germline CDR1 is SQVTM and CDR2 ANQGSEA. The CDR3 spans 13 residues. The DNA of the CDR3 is TGCAGCGTCGCCCCCAGGGGAAATCAGCCCCAGCATTTT. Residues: CSVAPRGNQPQHF.

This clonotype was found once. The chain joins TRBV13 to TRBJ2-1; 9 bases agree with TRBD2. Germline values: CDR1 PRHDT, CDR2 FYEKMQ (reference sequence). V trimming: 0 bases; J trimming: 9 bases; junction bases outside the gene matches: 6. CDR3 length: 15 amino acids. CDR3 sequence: CASSLGLAGLGEQFF. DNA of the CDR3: TGTGCCAGCAGCTTAGGCCTAGCGGGGCTGGGTGAGCAGTTCTTC. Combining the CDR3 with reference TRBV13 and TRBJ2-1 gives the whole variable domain AAGVIQSPRHLIKEKRETATLKCYPIPRHDTVYWYQQGPGQDPQFLISFYEKMQSDKGSIPDRFSAQQFSDYHSELNMSSLELGDSALYFCASSLGLAGLGEQFFGPGTRLTVL.

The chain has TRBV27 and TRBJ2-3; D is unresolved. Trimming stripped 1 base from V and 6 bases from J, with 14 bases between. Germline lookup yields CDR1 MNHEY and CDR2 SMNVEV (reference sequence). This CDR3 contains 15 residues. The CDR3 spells CASSLWAGKLDTQYF. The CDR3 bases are TGTGCCAGCAGTTTATGGGCAGGAAAACTTGATACGCAGTATTTT.

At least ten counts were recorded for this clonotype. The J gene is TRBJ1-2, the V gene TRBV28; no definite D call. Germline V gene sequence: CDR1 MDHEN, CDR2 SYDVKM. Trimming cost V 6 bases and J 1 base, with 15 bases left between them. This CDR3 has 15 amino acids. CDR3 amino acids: CASSPRTINNYGYTF. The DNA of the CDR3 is TGTGCCAGCAGCCCAAGGACCATAAATAACTATGGCTACACCTTC.